A selection of T cell receptor beta chains follows, all from one sample in a study of beta chain features in type 1 diabetes. Sequencing was performed with immunoSEQ multiplex PCR; in TCRdb, only in-frame clones are kept and a portion is missing. This sample yields 500,000 to 700,000 clones, of which roughly a sixth are seen a single time; more than 0.08% belongs to the top ten. The material sequenced was naive CD4+ T cells from blood. These receptors all stem from a man aged 18 to 35 in good health. The CDR3 runs from the conserved cysteine through the conserved F or W. D genes are given only for firm matches. Clone size is given for some rows only: seen once, a few or many times, or a class if the clone is expanded.

D: NA; size: NA; J: TRBJ2-5; V: TRBV6-6; CDR3: CASGFEETQYF; DNA: TGTGCCAGCGGATTTGAGGAGACCCAGTACTTC
D: NA; size: NA; J: TRBJ1-4; V: TRBV28; CDR3: CASSQPVVPTNEKLFF; DNA: TGTGCCAGCAGCCAACCGGTGGTCCCAACTAATGAAAAACTGTTTTTT
D: NA; size: NA; J: TRBJ2-7; V: TRBV21-1; CDR3: CASGGQGPEQYF; DNA: TGTGCCAGCGGGGGACAGGGTCCCGAGCAGTACTTC
D: NA; size: NA; J: TRBJ1-2; V: TRBV5-4; CDR3: CASSLQGNYGYTF; DNA: TGTGCCAGCAGCCTACAGGGAAACTATGGCTACACCTTC
D: TRBD2; size: NA; J: TRBJ2-1; V: TRBV27; CDR3: CASVGLAGVESYNEQFF; DNA: TGTGCCAGCGTGGGACTAGCGGGAGTTGAGTCCTACAATGAGCAGTTCTTC
D: NA; size: NA; J: TRBJ1-2; V: TRBV14; CDR3: CASSQLQGGYTF; DNA: TGTGCCAGCAGCCAACTACAGGGCGGCTACACCTTC
D: NA; size: NA; J: TRBJ2-2; V: TRBV5-4; CDR3: CASSLANTGELFF; DNA: TGTGCCAGCAGCTTGGCGAACACCGGGGAGCTGTTTTTT
D: NA; size: few; J: TRBJ2-5; V: TRBV18; CDR3: CASSPSPALRGETQYF; DNA: TGTGCCAGCTCACCTTCCCCGGCCCTGCGCGGGGAGACCCAGTACTTC
D: NA; size: few; J: TRBJ1-2; V: TRBV4-1; CDR3: CASSQGRQLGYGYTF; DNA: TGCGCCAGCAGCCAGGGTCGGCAACTAGGGTATGGCTACACCTTC
D: TRBD1; size: few; J: TRBJ2-3; V: TRBV7-9; CDR3: CASSRGQLDTQYF; DNA: TGTGCCAGCAGCCGGGGACAGCTAGATACGCAGTATTTT
D: NA; size: NA; J: TRBJ2-1; V: TRBV28; CDR3: CASSLWAGPVYNEQFF; DNA: TGTGCCAGCAGTTTATGGGCAGGGCCCGTCTACAATGAGCAGTTCTTC
D: TRBD2; size: NA; J: TRBJ2-3; V: TRBV2; CDR3: CATRREGITDTQYF; DNA: TGTGCCACCCGGAGGGAGGGTATCACAGATACGCAGTATTTT
D: NA; size: NA; J: TRBJ2-6; V: TRBV28; CDR3: CASSGGHSGANVLTF; DNA: TGTGCCAGCAGTGGGGGCCATTCTGGGGCCAACGTCCTGACTTTC
D: NA; size: NA; J: TRBJ1-2; V: TRBV28; CDR3: CASRSDALGLYGYTF; DNA: TGTGCCAGCAGGTCGGACGCTCTGGGGCTCTATGGCTACACCTTC
D: TRBD1; size: NA; J: TRBJ2-3; V: TRBV28; CDR3: CASSLGYDREIGDTQYF; DNA: TGTGCCAGCAGTTTAGGGTACGACAGGGAAATCGGCGATACGCAGTATTTT
D: TRBD1; size: NA; J: TRBJ2-7; V: TRBV15; CDR3: CATSRDWGQTPPYEQYF; DNA: TGTGCCACCAGCAGAGATTGGGGACAGACCCCTCCCTACGAGCAGTACTTC
D: NA; size: few; J: TRBJ2-3; V: TRBV6-5; CDR3: CAGKRSRSDTQYF; DNA: TGTGCCGGGAAGCGGTCCAGGTCGGATACGCAGTATTTT
D: TRBD1; size: few; J: TRBJ2-2; V: TRBV5-6; CDR3: CASSLAFRDRVGGELFF; DNA: TGTGCCAGCAGCTTGGCCTTCCGGGACAGGGTCGGCGGGGAGCTGTTTTTT